The present entry profiles one TCR beta chain with its context. Its antigen is undetermined. This may be a read error: a much more frequent sequence differs by one nucleotide. A modified ARM-PCR protocol with three rounds of nested PCR amplified TCRbeta. TCRdb reanalysed the multiplex PCR reads using MiXCR and keeps one entry per CDR3 protein. The repertoire has about 44,000 distinct CDR3 sequences, roughly 67% of them found once; the top ten carry about 32%. The source of the sample is a study of tumor and adjacent non-tumor tissue in lung cancer. Study information: On average, productive TCRbeta reads reached some 4.4 million per sample.

CDR1 is SGHRS and CDR2 is YFSETQ in the germline V gene. The CDR3 totals 16 residues. Germline trimming cut 4 bases from V and 4 bases from J; bases unmatched to any gene: 8. Regarding the study as a whole: Shorter survival was associated with higher TCR diversity in tumors. Normal lung showed higher cumulative top 100 clone frequency than tumor.

RNA was extracted from bulk tissue without any cell sorting. More than 3 cm separated this lung sample from the edge of the tumor. The chain has TRBV5-1 and TRBJ2-7; 13 positions agree with TRBD2. This TCR came from a woman between 65 and 79 years old with non-small cell lung cancer. The material sequenced was distant non-tumor lung tissue. CDR3 sequence reads: CASSLAGTSGIYEQYF. The CDR3 DNA sequence: TGCGCCAGCAGCCTGGCGGGGACTAGCGGGATATACGAGCAGTACTTC.